This T cell receptor (beta chain) is from a study of shared clonotypes between healthy human individuals. General study results and limits: An anticipated effect of sequencing depth on clonotype sharing among donors was recognized.

CDR3 size: 12 residues. Per the germline V gene, CDR1 is PRHDT and CDR2 is FYEKMQ (reference sequence). Deletions cut 3 bases from V and 4 bases from J, with 6 bases between. This clone was observed a few times. Antigen unknown. This table comes from immunoSEQ multiplex PCR, and its TCRdb copy is limited to in-frame clones, with some not included. The sample shows around 450,000 clones, more than 75% of them seen only once. Among the donors, all were Caucasian adults who lived in Nashville, Tennessee. Sequencing was done on a sample of PBMCs. This clonotype originated in a middle-aged woman in good health. Some clones in this sample may be carry-over from other donors' samples. The chain is built from TRBV13 and TRBJ1-1, with D uncertain. The CDR3 sequence: CASSFVPTEAFF. DNA of the CDR3: TGTGCCAGCAGCTTCGTCCCCACTGAAGCTTTCTTT.